These T cell receptor beta chains were read from a single sample in a study of blood T cell repertoires in COVID-19. The protocol was immunoSEQ multiplex PCR, while the TCRdb copy is restricted to in-frame clones and leaves out a portion. This table holds hundreds of thousands of clones, approximately 90% found once. What was sequenced was peripheral blood. The origin of the receptors is a woman between 50 and 59 years old with active or convalescent COVID-19. The CDR3 runs from the conserved cysteine through the conserved F or W. D genes are given only for firm matches. Rows give clone size only sometimes, using once, few, many, or a class for an expanded clone.

CDR3 length: 17; D gene: TRBD1; clone size: few; V gene: TRBV18; J gene: TRBJ2-2; CDR3 protein: CASSPTGPDRVSGELFF; CDR3 DNA: TGTGCCAGCTCACCAACGGGCCCTGACAGGGTATCCGGGGAGCTGTTTTTT
CDR3 length: 15; D gene: -; clone size: -; V gene: TRBV7-6; J gene: TRBJ1-2; CDR3 protein: CASSQGATHGYGYTF; CDR3 DNA: TGTGCCAGCAGCCAAGGGGCCACACATGGCTATGGCTACACCTTC
CDR3 length: 16; D gene: TRBD1; clone size: once; V gene: TRBV19; J gene: TRBJ1-2; CDR3 protein: CASTAVGGTETYGYTF; CDR3 DNA: TGTGCCAGTACCGCAGTTGGGGGGACAGAGACCTATGGCTACACCTTC
CDR3 length: 17; D gene: TRBD1; clone size: -; V gene: TRBV5-1; J gene: TRBJ2-2; CDR3 protein: CASSLIRDSENTGELFF; CDR3 DNA: TGCGCCAGCAGCTTAATTCGGGACAGTGAGAACACCGGGGAGCTGTTTTTT
CDR3 length: 16; D gene: TRBD1; clone size: -; V gene: TRBV7-9; J gene: TRBJ2-1; CDR3 protein: CASSPTGAKSYNEQFF; CDR3 DNA: TGTGCCAGCAGCCCGACAGGGGCAAAGTCCTACAATGAGCAGTTCTTC
CDR3 length: 12; D gene: -; clone size: -; V gene: TRBV15; J gene: TRBJ1-1; CDR3 protein: CATSSRGSEAFF; CDR3 DNA: TGTGCCACCAGCAGTAGGGGCTCTGAAGCTTTCTTT
CDR3 length: 14; D gene: TRBD1; clone size: -; V gene: TRBV18; J gene: TRBJ2-7; CDR3 protein: CASSPPDRTYEQYF; CDR3 DNA: TGTGCCAGCTCACCCCCGGACAGGACATACGAGCAGTACTTC
CDR3 length: 20; D gene: -; clone size: -; V gene: TRBV6-1; J gene: TRBJ2-2; CDR3 protein: CASSEARGGANTRTTGELFF; CDR3 DNA: TGTGCCAGCAGTGAAGCGAGGGGGGGGGCAAACACAAGGACCACCGGGGAGCTGTTTTTT
CDR3 length: 16; D gene: TRBD2; clone size: -; V gene: TRBV9; J gene: TRBJ2-3; CDR3 protein: CASSPQPGGGTDTQYF; CDR3 DNA: TGTGCCAGCAGCCCCCAGCCGGGGGGTGGCACAGATACGCAGTATTTT
CDR3 length: 15; D gene: -; clone size: -; V gene: TRBV7-9; J gene: TRBJ1-2; CDR3 protein: CASSLVLGAENGYTF; CDR3 DNA: TGTGCCAGCAGCTTAGTACTGGGGGCTGAGAATGGCTACACCTTC
CDR3 length: 15; D gene: -; clone size: -; V gene: TRBV9; J gene: TRBJ2-7; CDR3 protein: CASSVAPGPSYEQYF; CDR3 DNA: TGTGCCAGCAGCGTAGCCCCAGGGCCCTCCTACGAGCAGTACTTC
CDR3 length: 12; D gene: TRBD2; clone size: -; V gene: TRBV10-3; J gene: TRBJ2-7; CDR3 protein: CATGLATYEQYF; CDR3 DNA: TGTGCCACGGGACTAGCGACATACGAGCAGTACTTC
CDR3 length: 16; D gene: -; clone size: -; V gene: TRBV4-1; J gene: TRBJ2-5; CDR3 protein: CASSQDPGPPQETQYF; CDR3 DNA: TGCGCCAGCAGCCAAGATCCAGGGCCCCCTCAAGAGACCCAGTACTTC
CDR3 length: 15; D gene: TRBD1; clone size: -; V gene: TRBV9; J gene: TRBJ1-2; CDR3 protein: CASSVAGGPYYGYTF; CDR3 DNA: TGTGCCAGCAGCGTAGCAGGGGGCCCCTACTATGGCTACACCTTC
CDR3 length: 12; D gene: -; clone size: -; V gene: TRBV27; J gene: TRBJ2-1; CDR3 protein: CACKTGENEQFF; CDR3 DNA: TGTGCCTGTAAGACAGGTGAGAATGAGCAGTTCTTC
CDR3 length: 15; D gene: -; clone size: -; V gene: TRBV6-6; J gene: TRBJ2-7; CDR3 protein: CASSLFPYPSYEQYF; CDR3 DNA: TGTGCCAGCAGTCTTTTCCCCTACCCTTCCTACGAGCAGTACTTC
CDR3 length: 13; D gene: -; clone size: -; V gene: TRBV10-3; J gene: TRBJ1-6; CDR3 protein: CAISDKTNSPLHF; CDR3 DNA: TGTGCCATCAGCGACAAGACTAATTCACCCCTCCACTTT
CDR3 length: 16; D gene: TRBD2; clone size: many; V gene: TRBV27; J gene: TRBJ2-7; CDR3 protein: CASSPLLLAAAHEQYF; CDR3 DNA: TGTGCCAGCAGTCCCCTATTACTAGCGGCCGCCCACGAGCAGTACTTC
CDR3 length: 16; D gene: TRBD2; clone size: -; V gene: TRBV10-3; J gene: TRBJ2-7; CDR3 protein: CATTGLAGQSSYEQYF; CDR3 DNA: TGTGCCACCACGGGACTAGCGGGACAATCCTCCTACGAGCAGTACTTC
CDR3 length: 12; D gene: -; clone size: -; V gene: TRBV15; J gene: TRBJ2-7; CDR3 protein: CATTDTPYEQYF; CDR3 DNA: TGTGCCACCACCGACACTCCCTACGAGCAGTACTTC
CDR3 length: 16; D gene: TRBD2; clone size: -; V gene: TRBV10-3; J gene: TRBJ2-1; CDR3 protein: CAISESPSGNGNEQFF; CDR3 DNA: TGTGCCATCAGTGAGTCGCCTAGCGGGAATGGCAATGAGCAGTTCTTC
CDR3 length: 11; D gene: TRBD1; clone size: -; V gene: TRBV5-5; J gene: TRBJ1-1; CDR3 protein: CASSLGQGAFF; CDR3 DNA: TGTGCCAGCAGCTTGGGACAGGGCGCTTTCTTT
CDR3 length: 14; D gene: -; clone size: -; V gene: TRBV7-2; J gene: TRBJ2-2; CDR3 protein: CASRLTGMVGELFF; CDR3 DNA: TGTGCCAGCAGGCTAACAGGGATGGTCGGGGAGCTGTTTTTT
CDR3 length: 18; D gene: -; clone size: -; V gene: TRBV7-3; J gene: TRBJ1-6; CDR3 protein: CASSPPPGQSEYNSPLHF; CDR3 DNA: TGTGCCAGCAGCCCACCCCCCGGACAGTCCGAGTATAATTCACCCCTCCACTTT
CDR3 length: 13; D gene: TRBD1; clone size: -; V gene: TRBV12-3/TRBV12-4; J gene: TRBJ1-1; CDR3 protein: CASRGQGNTEAFF; CDR3 DNA: TGTGCCAGCAGGGGACAGGGCAACACTGAAGCTTTCTTT
CDR3 length: 16; D gene: -; clone size: -; V gene: TRBV5-4; J gene: TRBJ2-3; CDR3 protein: CASSQLGVRWADTQYF; CDR3 DNA: TGTGCCAGCAGCCAACTCGGGGTACGGTGGGCAGATACGCAGTATTTT
CDR3 length: 15; D gene: -; clone size: -; V gene: TRBV6-5; J gene: TRBJ1-6; CDR3 protein: CASIWGVSYNSPLHF; CDR3 DNA: TGTGCCAGCATCTGGGGGGTCTCCTATAATTCACCCCTCCACTTT
CDR3 length: 14; D gene: TRBD1; clone size: -; V gene: TRBV19; J gene: TRBJ1-1; CDR3 protein: CASSTWDRNTEAFF; CDR3 DNA: TGTGCCAGTAGTACTTGGGACAGGAACACTGAAGCTTTCTTT
CDR3 length: 17; D gene: -; clone size: -; V gene: TRBV4-1; J gene: TRBJ2-5; CDR3 protein: CASSQADHRGGGETQYF; CDR3 DNA: TGCGCCAGCAGCCAAGCGGATCACAGGGGAGGCGGGGAGACCCAGTACTTC
CDR3 length: 14; D gene: TRBD1; clone size: -; V gene: TRBV14; J gene: TRBJ1-1; CDR3 protein: CASSLQGVYTEAFF; CDR3 DNA: TGTGCCAGCAGCCTACAGGGGGTCTACACTGAAGCTTTCTTT
CDR3 length: 15; D gene: TRBD1; clone size: -; V gene: TRBV5-1; J gene: TRBJ2-5; CDR3 protein: CASSPGTGRGETQYF; CDR3 DNA: TGCGCCAGCAGCCCCGGGACAGGGAGGGGGGAGACCCAGTACTTC
CDR3 length: 14; D gene: -; clone size: -; V gene: TRBV24-1; J gene: TRBJ2-5; CDR3 protein: CATSDPGWQETQYF; CDR3 DNA: TGTGCCACCAGTGATCCCGGGTGGCAAGAGACCCAGTACTTC
CDR3 length: 16; D gene: TRBD2; clone size: -; V gene: TRBV2; J gene: TRBJ2-5; CDR3 protein: CASSRRTSGPGETQYF; CDR3 DNA: TGTGCCAGCAGTCGACGGACTAGCGGGCCAGGGGAGACCCAGTACTTC
CDR3 length: 16; D gene: -; clone size: -; V gene: TRBV4-3; J gene: TRBJ1-3; CDR3 protein: CASSQEVGTVGNTIYF; CDR3 DNA: TGCGCCAGCAGCCAAGAGGTCGGAACAGTGGGAAACACCATATATTTT
CDR3 length: 13; D gene: -; clone size: -; V gene: TRBV29-1; J gene: TRBJ2-7; CDR3 protein: CSVEAREFHEQYF; CDR3 DNA: TGCAGCGTTGAAGCTAGGGAGTTCCACGAGCAGTACTTC
CDR3 length: 14; D gene: -; clone size: -; V gene: TRBV5-1; J gene: TRBJ1-4; CDR3 protein: CASASASRNEKLFF; CDR3 DNA: TGCGCCAGCGCCTCTGCGTCCCGTAATGAAAAACTGTTTTTT
CDR3 length: 15; D gene: TRBD2; clone size: few; V gene: TRBV29-1; J gene: TRBJ2-5; CDR3 protein: CSVEGVGGPGETQYF; CDR3 DNA: TGCAGCGTCGAGGGTGTGGGAGGGCCCGGGGAGACCCAGTACTTC
CDR3 length: 14; D gene: TRBD1; clone size: -; V gene: TRBV19; J gene: TRBJ1-4; CDR3 protein: CATSRGTGNEKLFF; CDR3 DNA: TGTGCCACTTCACGGGGGACAGGGAATGAAAAACTGTTTTTT
CDR3 length: 12; D gene: -; clone size: -; V gene: TRBV3-1/TRBV3-2; J gene: TRBJ1-1; CDR3 protein: CASSPSGTKAFF; CDR3 DNA: TGTGCCAGCAGCCCATCCGGGACAAAGGCCTTCTTT
CDR3 length: 18; D gene: -; clone size: few; V gene: TRBV19; J gene: TRBJ2-7; CDR3 protein: CASSIPPAQSQGPLEQYF; CDR3 DNA: TGTGCCAGTAGTATACCCCCGGCCCAGTCACAGGGCCCCCTCGAGCAGTACTTC
CDR3 length: 15; D gene: -; clone size: -; V gene: TRBV2; J gene: TRBJ2-5; CDR3 protein: CASSELPGIEETQYF; CDR3 DNA: TGTGCCAGCAGTGAATTACCCGGGATCGAGGAGACCCAGTACTTC
CDR3 length: 13; D gene: TRBD1; clone size: -; V gene: TRBV12-3/TRBV12-4; J gene: TRBJ2-7; CDR3 protein: CASRPTGGHEQYF; CDR3 DNA: TGTGCCAGCAGACCGACAGGGGGCCACGAGCAGTACTTC
CDR3 length: 15; D gene: TRBD2; clone size: -; V gene: TRBV7-6; J gene: TRBJ2-3; CDR3 protein: CASSSLAGSTDTQYF; CDR3 DNA: TGTGCCAGCAGCTCCTTAGCGGGAAGCACAGATACGCAGTATTTT
CDR3 length: 12; D gene: -; clone size: -; V gene: TRBV7-9; J gene: TRBJ1-1; CDR3 protein: CASSRRQAEAFF; CDR3 DNA: TGTGCCAGCAGCCGTAGACAGGCTGAAGCTTTCTTT
CDR3 length: 14; D gene: -; clone size: -; V gene: TRBV27; J gene: TRBJ2-3; CDR3 protein: CASSPLTSIDTQYF; CDR3 DNA: TGTGCCAGCAGTCCACTGACTAGTATCGATACGCAGTATTTT
CDR3 length: 14; D gene: TRBD1; clone size: -; V gene: TRBV6-2/TRBV6-3; J gene: TRBJ2-7; CDR3 protein: CASSYRQGAYEQYF; CDR3 DNA: TGTGCCAGCAGTTATCGGCAGGGGGCCTACGAGCAGTACTTC
CDR3 length: 15; D gene: -; clone size: -; V gene: TRBV6-4; J gene: TRBJ2-6; CDR3 protein: CASSAQSSGANVLTF; CDR3 DNA: TGTGCCAGCAGTGCACAGAGTTCTGGGGCCAACGTCCTGACTTTC